This TCR beta chain was observed in a study of blood T cell repertoires in COVID-19. Study context: PBMCs, B-cell-depleted T cells, or T cells provided the cDNA or gDNA that made up the material.

Study processing details: Amplifying reference gene primers gave estimates of nucleated cell counts. Libraries were prepared by immunoSEQ multiplex PCR; TCRdb keeps only in-frame clonotypes and omits some of them. Clonal size and the V and J genes are those of that table, whereas D and trimming came from the DNA. The sample has 61,000 or so clones, around 88% seen once. The table lists this clone with a few counts. The clonotype originates from a woman aged 80 or older with active COVID-19. What was sequenced was peripheral blood.

The CDR3 protein is CAIGPAGSSYEQYF. The CDR3 coding sequence is TGTGCCATCGGGCCCGCGGGGAGCTCCTACGAGCAGTACTTC. The chain couples TRBV10-3 to TRBJ2-7; perhaps TRBD2 as D (6 bases). The V end lost 8 bases, the J end lost 0 bases, and 14 bases lay between the germline ends. The CDR3 has 14 residues. Germline values: CDR1 ENHRY, CDR2 SYGVKD.